This is a list of T cell receptor beta chains from one sample in a study of T cells in Graves' hyperthyroidism and ophthalmopathy. Using its own MiXCR run on the multiplex PCR reads, TCRdb lists one record per CDR3 protein. The sample lists 660,000 or so distinct CDR3 sequences; about 45% were seen once. Specimen: peripheral blood or thyroid tissue (not recorded which). Receptor source: an adult man with Graves' disease, either hyperthyroidism or ophthalmopathy (not recorded which). The CDR3 runs from the conserved cysteine through the conserved F or W. A D gene is named only where the DNA matches it firmly. Where a row states a size, it is once, few, many or the class of an expanded clone; other rows omit it.

TRBJ1-4 | TRBV20-1 | TRBD1 | few | CSARAMGQRNEKLFF | TGCAGTGCTAGAGCAATGGGACAGAGAAATGAAAAACTGTTTTTT
TRBJ1-6 | TRBV25-1 | TRBD1 | - | CATSPLDRGVSPLHF | TGTGCCACTTCTCCCCTAGACAGGGGGGTTTCACCCCTCCACTTT
TRBJ1-2 | TRBV7-9 | - | - | CASSGTGLNYGYTF | TGTGCCAGCAGCGGTACAGGGCTAAACTATGGCTACACCTTC
TRBJ2-7 | TRBV7-9 | - | - | CASSPVLGDQTYEQYF | TGTGCCAGCAGCCCCGTTTTGGGGGACCAGACCTACGAGCAGTACTTC
TRBJ2-5 | TRBV7-9 | - | many | CASSLGGTQYF | TGTGCCAGCAGCTTGGGTGGGACCCAGTACTTC
TRBJ1-1 | TRBV12-3/TRBV12-4 | - | - | CASSLYPPPNTEAFF | TGTGCCAGCAGTTTATACCCCCCACCCAACACTGAAGCTTTCTTT
TRBJ2-5 | TRBV7-2 | TRBD2 | - | CASSELGLAGRETQYF | TGTGCCAGCAGCGAATTGGGACTAGCCGGGCGGGAGACCCAGTACTTC
TRBJ1-1 | TRBV15 | - | - | CATSSASREQGAEAFF | TGTGCCACCAGCAGTGCTAGTAGGGAACAGGGTGCTGAAGCTTTCTTT
TRBJ1-5 | TRBV19 | - | few | CASSIQFVGPENQPQHF | TGTGCCAGTAGTATCCAGTTCGTGGGGCCAGAGAATCAGCCCCAGCATTTT
TRBJ1-1 | TRBV9 | - | few | CASSVRSMNTEAFF | TGTGCCAGCAGCGTACGCAGCATGAACACTGAAGCTTTCTTT
TRBJ2-7 | TRBV9 | - | few | CASSVLEAGEQYF | TGTGCCAGCAGCGTCCTTGAAGCGGGCGAGCAGTACTTC
TRBJ1-6 | TRBV6-4 | - | - | CASSEALQALYNSPLHF | TGTGCCAGCAGTGAGGCCCTACAGGCACTCTATAATTCACCCCTCCACTTT
TRBJ1-5 | TRBV6-5 | - | - | CASSYDLLEPNQPQHF | TGTGCCAGCAGTTACGACCTCCTGGAACCCAATCAGCCCCAGCATTTT
TRBJ1-2 | TRBV5-1 | - | - | CASSLGPGTAGYTF | TGCGCCAGCAGCTTGGGACCGGGGACTGCTGGCTACACCTTC
TRBJ1-1 | TRBV9 | - | many | CASSVEQTTEAFF | TGTGCCAGCAGCGTAGAACAGACCACTGAAGCTTTCTTT
TRBJ2-5 | TRBV5-1 | - | - | CASSLSGQGLETQYF | TGCGCCAGCAGCTTGTCGGGTCAGGGGTTAGAGACCCAGTACTTC